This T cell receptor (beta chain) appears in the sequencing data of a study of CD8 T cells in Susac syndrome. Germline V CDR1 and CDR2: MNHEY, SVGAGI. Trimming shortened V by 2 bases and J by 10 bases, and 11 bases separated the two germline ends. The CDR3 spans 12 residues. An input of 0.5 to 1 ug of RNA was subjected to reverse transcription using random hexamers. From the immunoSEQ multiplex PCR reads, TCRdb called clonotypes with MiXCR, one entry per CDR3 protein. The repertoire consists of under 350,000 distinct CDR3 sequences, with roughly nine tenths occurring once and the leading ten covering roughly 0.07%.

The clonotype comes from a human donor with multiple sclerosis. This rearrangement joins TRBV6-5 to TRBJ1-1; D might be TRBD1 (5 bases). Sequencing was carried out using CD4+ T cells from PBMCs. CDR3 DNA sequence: TGTGCCAGCAGTTACGCCAGGGAATCAGCTTTCTTT. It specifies CASSYARESAFF.